This record looks at one T cell receptor (beta chain) sequence and its context. This PCR relied on a set of 60 Vbeta primers and 13 Jbeta primers. The assay was immunoSEQ multiplex PCR, and TCRdb's table has in-frame clones only and misses some. The sample consists of 150,000 to 200,000 clones, almost 80% of them appearing once. The data stem from a study of cytomegalovirus exposure and HLA in healthy donors. CDR3 size: 13 residues. V dropped 0 bases and J dropped 5 bases, with 8 bases sitting between them. Germline V gene sequence: CDR1 MRHNA, CDR2 SNTAGT. Sequenced material: PBMCs. The chain couples TRBV6-4 to TRBJ2-7; TRBD1 might be the D (5 bases). The TCR originated in a man aged 18 to 30 in good health and CMV-seropositive. The CDR3 sequence is CASSDSRGNEQYF. CDR3 nucleotides: TGTGCCAGCAGTGACTCTAGGGGTAACGAGCAGTACTTC.